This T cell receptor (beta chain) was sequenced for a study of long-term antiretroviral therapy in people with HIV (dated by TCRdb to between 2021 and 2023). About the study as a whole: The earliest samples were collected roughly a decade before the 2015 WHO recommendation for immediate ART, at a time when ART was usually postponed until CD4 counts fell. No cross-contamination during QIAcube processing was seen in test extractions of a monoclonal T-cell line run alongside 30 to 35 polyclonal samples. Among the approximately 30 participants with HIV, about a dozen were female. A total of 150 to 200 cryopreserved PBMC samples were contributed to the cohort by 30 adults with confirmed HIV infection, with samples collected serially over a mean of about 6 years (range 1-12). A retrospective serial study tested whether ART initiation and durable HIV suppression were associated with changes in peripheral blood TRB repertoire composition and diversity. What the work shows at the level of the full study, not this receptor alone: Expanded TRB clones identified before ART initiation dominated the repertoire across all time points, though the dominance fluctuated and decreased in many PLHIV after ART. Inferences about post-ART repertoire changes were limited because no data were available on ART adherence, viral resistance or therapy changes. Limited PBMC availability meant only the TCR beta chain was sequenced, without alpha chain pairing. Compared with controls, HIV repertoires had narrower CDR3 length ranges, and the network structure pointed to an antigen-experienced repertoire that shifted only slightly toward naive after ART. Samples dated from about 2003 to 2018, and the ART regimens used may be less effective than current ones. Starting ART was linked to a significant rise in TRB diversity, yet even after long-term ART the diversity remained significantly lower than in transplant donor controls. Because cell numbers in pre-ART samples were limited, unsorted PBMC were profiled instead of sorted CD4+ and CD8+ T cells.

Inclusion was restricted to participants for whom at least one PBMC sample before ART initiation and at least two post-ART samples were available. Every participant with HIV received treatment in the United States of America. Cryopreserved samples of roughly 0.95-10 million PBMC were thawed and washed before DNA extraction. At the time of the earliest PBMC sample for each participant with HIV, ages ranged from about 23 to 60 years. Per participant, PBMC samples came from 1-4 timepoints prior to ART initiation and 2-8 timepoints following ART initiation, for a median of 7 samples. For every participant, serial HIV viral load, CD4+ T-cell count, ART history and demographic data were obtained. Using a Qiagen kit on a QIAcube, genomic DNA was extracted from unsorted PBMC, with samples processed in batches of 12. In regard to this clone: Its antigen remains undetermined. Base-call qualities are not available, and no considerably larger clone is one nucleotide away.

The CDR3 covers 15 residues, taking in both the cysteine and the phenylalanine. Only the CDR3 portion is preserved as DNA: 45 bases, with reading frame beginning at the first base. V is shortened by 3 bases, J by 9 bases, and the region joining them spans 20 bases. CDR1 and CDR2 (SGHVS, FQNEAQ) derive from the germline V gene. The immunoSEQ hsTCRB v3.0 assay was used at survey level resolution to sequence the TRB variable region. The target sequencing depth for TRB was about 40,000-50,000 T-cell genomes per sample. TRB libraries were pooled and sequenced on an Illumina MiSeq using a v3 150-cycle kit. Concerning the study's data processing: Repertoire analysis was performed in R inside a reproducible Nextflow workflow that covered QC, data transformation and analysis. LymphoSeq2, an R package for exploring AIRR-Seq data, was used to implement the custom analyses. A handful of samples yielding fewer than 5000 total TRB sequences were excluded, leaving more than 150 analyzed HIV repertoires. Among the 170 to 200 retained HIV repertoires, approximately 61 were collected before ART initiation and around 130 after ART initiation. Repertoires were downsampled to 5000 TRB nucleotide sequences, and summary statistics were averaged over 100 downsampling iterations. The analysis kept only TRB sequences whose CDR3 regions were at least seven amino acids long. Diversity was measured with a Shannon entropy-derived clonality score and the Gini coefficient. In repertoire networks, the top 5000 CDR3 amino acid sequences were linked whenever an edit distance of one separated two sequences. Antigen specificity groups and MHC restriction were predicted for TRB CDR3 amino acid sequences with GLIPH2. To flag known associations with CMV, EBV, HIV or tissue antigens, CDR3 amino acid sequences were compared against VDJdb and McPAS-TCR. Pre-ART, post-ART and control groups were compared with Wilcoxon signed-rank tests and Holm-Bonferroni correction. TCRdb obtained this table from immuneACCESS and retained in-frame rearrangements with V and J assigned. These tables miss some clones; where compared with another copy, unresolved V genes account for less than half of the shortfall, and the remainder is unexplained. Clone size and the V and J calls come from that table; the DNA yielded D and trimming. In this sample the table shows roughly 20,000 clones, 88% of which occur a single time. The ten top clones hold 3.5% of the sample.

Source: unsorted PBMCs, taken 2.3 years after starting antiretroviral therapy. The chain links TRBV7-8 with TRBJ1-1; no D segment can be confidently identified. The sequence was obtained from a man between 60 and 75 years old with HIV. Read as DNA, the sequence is TGTGCCAGCAGCTTGCAGAGCCCGTCGGGGTACAAAGCTTTCTTT. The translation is CASSLQSPSGYKAFF.